This T cell receptor beta chain was documented in a study of long-term antiretroviral therapy in people with HIV. At survey level, the immunoSEQ assay was run in its v3.0 version. Sequenced by immunoSEQ multiplex PCR; TCRdb stores in-frame clones only, minus some. The sample includes 20,000 to 25,000 clones, over 75% of them seen just once. Study-wide points: Spans of CDR3 length were tighter for HIV repertoires than for controls. Someone took the blood between about 2003 and 2018, maybe while older ART regimens were in use.

The germline V gene has CDR1 LNHDA and CDR2 SQIVND (reference sequence). The V and J ends lost 5 bases and 7 bases, in that order; junction bases with no gene match: 5. The CDR3 spans 14 residues. Concerning this clone: Its antigen is not known.

The sample in question was unsorted PBMCs, obtained 1.5 years after starting antiretroviral therapy. The V call is TRBV19, the J call TRBJ1-4; 9 bases fit TRBD1. This receptor was taken from a man aged 25-45 years with HIV. In DNA form, the CDR3 reads TGTGCCAGTAGTGTGGACAGGGGAGGTGAAAAACTGTTTTTT. As protein: CASSVDRGGEKLFF.